Below are 3 T cell receptor beta chains sequenced from a single sample in a study of T cell repertoires in cytomegalovirus infection. TCRdb re-called the reads with MiXCR, one entry per CDR3 protein. This sample carries nearly 450,000 distinct CDR3 sequences, roughly 30% of them seen once, and the ten largest clones take around 13%. The sample comprised PBMCs. The source is a human donor in good health (CMV status not recorded). Some clones in this sample may be carry-over from other donors' samples.

V gene TRBV9 combines with J gene TRBJ2-2; TRBD2 might be the D (6 bases). This CDR3 has 15 residues. Trimming cost V 2 bases and J 6 bases, with 14 bases left between them. Germline V gene lookup returns CDR1 SGDLS and CDR2 YYNGEE. This chain's CDR3 is CASSVGLPVPGELFF. CDR3 in DNA: TGTGCCAGCAGCGTTGGACTACCAGTCCCCGGGGAGCTGTTTTTT. The full variable domain, with the rest looked up from reference TRBV9 and TRBJ2-2, is DSGVTQTPKHLITATGQRVTLRCSPRSGDLSVYWYQQSLDQGLQFLIQYYNGEERAKGNILERFSAQQFPDLHSELNLSSLELGDSALYFCASSVGLPVPGELFFGEGSRLTVL.

This clonotype was counted many times. The chain employs TRBV7-2 and TRBJ2-5; D not certain. The ends were cut back, 5 bases at V and 2 bases at J, with 15 bases in the middle. Germline V gene data show CDR1 as SGHTA and CDR2 as FQGNSA. The CDR3 length is 15 residues. CDR3 nucleotide sequence: TGTGCCAGCAGCCCACCCGATGGGGTTCAAGAGACCCAGTACTTC. Its protein is CASSPPDGVQETQYF.

This clonotype was counted at least ten times. V is TRBV7-2 and J is TRBJ2-3, with TRBD2 identical over 14 bases. Germline values: CDR1 SGHTA, CDR2 FQGNSA. After removal of 2 bases from V and 2 bases from J, the junction contained 9 bases not matched to a gene. The CDR3 consists of 19 residues. The CDR3 loop reads CASSLPQGTSGGSTDTQYF. Here the CDR3 DNA reads TGTGCCAGCAGCTTACCCCAAGGGACTAGCGGGGGATCCACAGATACGCAGTATTTT.